This record looks at one TCR beta chain sequence and its context. This clone has just one count. This clone's antigen is unknown. No much larger clone exists at a distance of one base, and base qualities are not known. Distinct nucleotide sequences in the sample also encode this CDR3. The time point label on this specimen signifies: baseline before first vaccination. Vaccinee samples were obtained from the UK trials COV001 and COV002, which included a single-blind randomized controlled phase 2/3 trial of AZD1222 (ChAdOx1 nCoV-19) in healthy adults. For TCRbeta chain sequencing, PBMC samples from trial participants were taken at day 0 and at day 28 after the second dose. Looking up the germline V gene yields CDR1 SGHDN and CDR2 FVKESK. V sheds 0 bases and J sheds 7 bases, leaving 6 bases between their ends. Measured from the cysteine to the phenylalanine, the CDR3 is 12 residues long. Only the CDR3 DNA stays, 36 bases, in frame from base 1.

This specimen belongs to a study of T cell responses to AZD1222 COVID-19 vaccine listed by TCRdb under 2021. Some background on the complete study: AZD1222 recipients with second doses at about 4 weeks or about 12 weeks were pooled, because spike-specific TCR depth and breadth did not differ between schedules. A total of under 250 trial participants underwent TCR sequencing, of whom about 210 had received two doses of AZD1222 and 26 had received two doses of the MenACWY control vaccine. Trial participants were enrolled by age into subgroups of 18-55, 56-69 and 70-plus years, and 148, 28 and 57 TCR-sequenced participants, respectively, were included in these subgroups.

The investigation overall reported the following: Conclusions about previously exposed vaccinees are limited, since just five to seven AZD1222 recipients were seropositive for SARS-CoV-2 at baseline. Nearly half of unique spike-specific TCRs reportedly recognized epitopes outside regions mutated in the B.1.351 and B.1.1.7 variants. The whole spike protein was spanned by vaccine-associated CD4 TCRs, and dominant responses were seen in regions 160-218 and 743-854. Because no day 14 peak-response samples were available, the repertoires could be characterized only after the peak T cell response. After two AZD1222 doses, spike-specific TCR breadth and depth were significantly higher than at day 0 and than in MenACWY recipients. The 56-69-year group was small, and its depth increase did not reach significance, likely because of low power. Participants were mostly white British, with more females than males. The authors suggested clonal diversity may have been underestimated.

The CDR3 regions of human TCRbeta chains were analyzed by immunosequencing. The study's own analysis went as follows. TCRs in the repertoires were matched against a reference library of SARS-CoV-2-specific TCRs that had been generated with the MIRA antigen-specificity platform. Breadth was defined as the fraction of unique TCRs that were SARS-CoV-2-associated. Depth was defined as the fraction of total T cells that were SARS-CoV-2-associated. Using the MIRA data, each spike-specific TCR was mapped to the spike region that the TCR reacts to and placed in a CD4 or CD8 class. Log10-transformed breadth and depth values were compared by one-way ANOVA with Sidak's multiple comparisons tests. The source is immuneACCESS, and TCRdb retained only in-frame sequences with V and J called. Part of the clones is not carried over; for the studies checked, unresolved V genes explain less than half of this, and the remainder is unexplained. D and trimming come from the DNA, and the V and J calls and clone size come from that table. For this sample the table gives tens of thousands of clones, of which roughly 84% were detected only once. The leading ten clones occupy 24% of the sample.

The TCR sequence derives from an adult in good health. The rearrangement combines TRBV14 with TRBJ1-2; the D segment cannot be called with confidence. Specimen: peripheral blood, collected on day 0 of AZD1222 vaccination. DNA sequence: TGTGCCAGCAGCCAAGATCGGGTTGGCTACACCTTC. It specifies CASSQDRVGYTF.